This is a list of T cell receptor beta chains from one sample in a study of regulatory T cells in long-lasting Graves disease. Each CDR3 protein is one row after TCRdb ran MiXCR on the multiplex PCR reads. The table shows under 450,000 distinct CDR3 sequences, with approximately 25% occurring only once. The material was peripheral blood mononuclear cells (PBMCs), obtained when the disease was refractory, from a patient treated with antithyroid drugs. Receptor source: a middle-aged woman with Graves disease. The CDR3 runs from the conserved cysteine through the conserved F or W. D genes are given only for firm matches. Not all rows give a size; the values are once, few, many and, for expanded clones, a class.

TRBV29-1,few,TRBJ1-2,NA,CSVFRGGSYGYTF,TGCAGCGTTTTCAGGGGCGGGAGCTATGGCTACACCTTC
TRBV12-3/TRBV12-4,many,TRBJ1-1,NA,CASSLGGFEAFF,TGTGCCAGCAGTTTAGGAGGGTTTGAAGCTTTCTTT
TRBV5-6,few,TRBJ2-5,NA,CASSLAGRVLETQYF,TGTGCCAGCAGCTTGGCCGGGCGGGTACTGGAGACCCAGTACTTC
TRBV6-1,many,TRBJ2-5,NA,CASSLGSDQETQYF,TGTGCCAGCTCCCTGGGGTCAGACCAAGAGACCCAGTACTTC
TRBV28,many,TRBJ1-1,NA,CASSPPGQVNTEAFF,TGTGCCAGCAGTCCCCCAGGGCAGGTGAACACTGAAGCTTTCTTT
TRBV7-9,many,TRBJ2-7,TRBD2,CASSVTSAYEQYF,TGTGCCAGCAGCGTGACTAGCGCGTACGAGCAGTACTTC
TRBV2,many,TRBJ1-1,NA,CASSATRQVNTEAFF,TGTGCCAGCAGCGCTACCCGACAGGTCAACACTGAAGCTTTCTTT
TRBV20-1,many,TRBJ1-2,NA,CSGKGTTGRGSFGYTF,TGCAGTGGGAAAGGGACAACCGGGAGAGGGTCCTTTGGCTACACCTTC
TRBV19,once,TRBJ2-1,NA,CASMAGKYNEQFF,TGTGCCAGTATGGCGGGGAAGTACAATGAGCAGTTCTTC
TRBV28,many,TRBJ1-4,NA,CASSRILTKDEKLFF,TGTGCCAGCAGCCGAATCCTGACAAAAGATGAAAAACTGTTTTTT
TRBV9,NA,TRBJ1-3,NA,CASSVKDGLFGNTIYF,TGTGCCAGCAGCGTGAAGGACGGTCTATTTGGAAACACCATATATTTT
TRBV3-1,few,TRBJ2-7,TRBD1,CASSHKGQGLYEQYF,TGTGCCAGCAGCCATAAGGGACAGGGCCTGTACGAGCAGTACTTC
TRBV20-1,many,TRBJ2-5,NA,CSPTQGRKETQYF,TGCAGTCCGACCCAGGGACGCAAGGAGACCCAGTACTTC
TRBV7-9,NA,TRBJ2-2,TRBD1,CASSLQPGQGTGELFF,TGTGCCAGCAGCTTACAACCGGGACAGGGGACCGGGGAGCTGTTTTTT
TRBV12-3/TRBV12-4,many,TRBJ2-5,TRBD2,CASRNQGLAGEETQYF,TGTGCCAGCAGAAACCAGGGACTAGCGGGAGAAGAGACCCAGTACTTC
TRBV10-1,many,TRBJ1-2,TRBD1,CASSVGQNYGYTF,TGCGCCAGCAGTGTGGGACAGAACTATGGCTACACCTTC
TRBV20-1,few,TRBJ2-2,TRBD2,CSARDRSSGFYTGELFF,TGCAGTGCTAGAGATAGGTCTAGCGGGTTTTATACCGGGGAGCTGTTTTTT
TRBV28,many,TRBJ2-5,NA,CASSVEGVQETQYF,TGTGCCAGCAGTGTAGAAGGAGTCCAAGAGACCCAGTACTTC
TRBV2,NA,TRBJ2-2,NA,CASRVFQVGTGELFF,TGTGCCAGCAGGGTATTCCAAGTGGGGACCGGGGAGCTGTTTTTT
TRBV9,NA,TRBJ1-6,TRBD1,CASSEGTGGSPLHF,TGTGCCAGCAGCGAAGGGACAGGGGGCTCACCCCTCCACTTT
TRBV7-9,NA,TRBJ2-2,NA,CASSLEGRTGFAKELFF,TGTGCCAGCAGCCTAGAAGGACGTACAGGGTTTGCGAAGGAGCTGTTTTTT
TRBV2,NA,TRBJ2-5,NA,CASGKETQYF,TGTGCCAGCGGGAAAGAGACCCAGTACTTC
TRBV20-1,few,TRBJ2-7,NA,CSASGLYPYEQYF,TGCAGTGCTAGCGGGCTCTACCCCTACGAGCAGTACTTC
TRBV12-3/TRBV12-4,NA,TRBJ2-1,NA,CASGSSYNEQFF,TGTGCCAGTGGGAGCTCCTACAATGAGCAGTTCTTC
TRBV24-1,many,TRBJ2-5,TRBD1,CATSDWVRGTGETQYF,TGTGCCACCAGTGATTGGGTCCGAGGGACAGGCGAGACCCAGTACTTC
TRBV2,many,TRBJ1-6,NA,CASRVRINSPLHF,TGTGCCAGCAGAGTCAGGATTAATTCACCCCTCCACTTT
TRBV10-2,NA,TRBJ1-1,NA,CASSEGNAGGTEAFF,TGCGCCAGCAGTGAAGGAAACGCGGGGGGCACTGAAGCTTTCTTT
TRBV18,once,TRBJ1-1,TRBD1,CASSPSPGGNTEAFF,TGTGCCAGCTCACCAAGTCCAGGGGGGAACACTGAAGCTTTCTTT
TRBV7-8,few,TRBJ2-4,TRBD2,CASSPGLAGGPWDIQYF,TGTGCCAGCAGCCCCGGACTAGCGGGAGGGCCCTGGGACATTCAGTACTTC
TRBV11-2,NA,TRBJ1-1,NA,CASSLVGGLDTEAFF,TGTGCCAGCAGCTTAGTGGGGGGCTTGGATACTGAAGCTTTCTTT
TRBV24-1,few,TRBJ2-7,NA,CATSDAGTSEQYF,TGTGCCACCAGTGACGCCGGGACGTCCGAGCAGTACTTC
TRBV7-8,NA,TRBJ2-1,TRBD2,CASSLEPGLDSNEQFF,TGTGCCAGCAGCTTAGAACCGGGACTAGACTCCAATGAGCAGTTCTTC
TRBV18,NA,TRBJ2-7,TRBD2,CASSLGTSGRMYEQYF,TGTGCCAGCTCCCTTGGGACTAGCGGGAGGATGTACGAGCAGTACTTC
TRBV12-3/TRBV12-4,NA,TRBJ1-3,NA,CASSFYGDKGNTIYF,TGTGCCAGCAGTTTCTATGGGGACAAAGGAAACACCATATATTTT
TRBV20-1,few,TRBJ1-5,NA,CSAPDRWDQPQHF,TGCAGTGCTCCAGACAGGTGGGATCAGCCCCAGCATTTT
TRBV7-2,few,TRBJ2-5,NA,CASSLLGGRETQYF,TGTGCCAGCAGCCTGCTAGGGGGGAGGGAGACCCAGTACTTC
TRBV11-2,many,TRBJ2-7,TRBD1,CASSSFKPDRAYEQYF,TGTGCCAGCAGCTCTTTTAAACCCGACAGGGCCTACGAGCAGTACTTC
TRBV12-3/TRBV12-4,many,TRBJ2-7,TRBD2,CASSLADGLAVYEQYF,TGTGCCAGCAGTTTAGCGGACGGACTAGCGGTTTACGAGCAGTACTTC
TRBV11-2,many,TRBJ2-7,TRBD2,CASSSLLAGVLRQYF,TGTGCCAGCAGCTCGCTCTTAGCGGGAGTTCTTCGGCAGTACTTC
TRBV12-3/TRBV12-4,many,TRBJ2-5,NA,CASSVGGGEETQYF,TGTGCCAGCAGTGTTGGTGGGGGCGAAGAGACCCAGTACTTC
TRBV7-9,few,TRBJ1-6,NA,CASSPATWGGNSPLHF,TGTGCCAGCAGCCCCGCCACCTGGGGGGGGAATTCACCCCTCCACTTT
TRBV20-1,few,TRBJ2-1,NA,CSATEMGPGYEQFF,TGCAGTGCTACAGAGATGGGCCCGGGGTATGAGCAGTTCTTC
TRBV11-2,many,TRBJ2-7,TRBD1,CASSLTGGSTYEQYF,TGTGCCAGCAGCTTAACAGGGGGGAGCACCTACGAGCAGTACTTC
TRBV20-1,NA,TRBJ1-1,NA,CSANNPRGTEAFF,TGCAGTGCTAATAACCCACGTGGCACTGAAGCTTTCTTT
TRBV20-1,few,TRBJ1-5,NA,CSARRDSNQPQHF,TGCAGTGCTAGGAGGGATAGCAATCAGCCCCAGCATTTT
TRBV20-1,NA,TRBJ2-5,TRBD1,CSAIGTGQRYF,TGCAGTGCGATCGGGACAGGACAGCGATACTTC
TRBV12-3/TRBV12-4,NA,TRBJ2-1,NA,CASSSSWGDEQLF,TGTGCCAGCAGTTCCTCTTGGGGCGATGAGCAGCTCTTC
TRBV4-1,few,TRBJ2-5,TRBD1,CASSQAVGGGRETQYF,TGCGCCAGCAGCCAGGCCGTAGGGGGCGGTCGGGAGACCCAGTACTTC
TRBV14,NA,TRBJ2-7,NA,CASSLTQGANEQYF,TGTGCCAGCAGCCTAACACAGGGTGCCAACGAGCAGTACTTC
TRBV10-3,few,TRBJ2-7,TRBD1,CAISESGQGSYEQYF,TGTGCCATCAGTGAGTCCGGACAGGGCTCCTACGAGCAGTACTTC
TRBV11-2,few,TRBJ2-5,NA,CASSLAASLPIRETQYF,TGTGCCAGCAGCTTAGCGGCCAGCCTACCTATTCGGGAGACCCAGTACTTC